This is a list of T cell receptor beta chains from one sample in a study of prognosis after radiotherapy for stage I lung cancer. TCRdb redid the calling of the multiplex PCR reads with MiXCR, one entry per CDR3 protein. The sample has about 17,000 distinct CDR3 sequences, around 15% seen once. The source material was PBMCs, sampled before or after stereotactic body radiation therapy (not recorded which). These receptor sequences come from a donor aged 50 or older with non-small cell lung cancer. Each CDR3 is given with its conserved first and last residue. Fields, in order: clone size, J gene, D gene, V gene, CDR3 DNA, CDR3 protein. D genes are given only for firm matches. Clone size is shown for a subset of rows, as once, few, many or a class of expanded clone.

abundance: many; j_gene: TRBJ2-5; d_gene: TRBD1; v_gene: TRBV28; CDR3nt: TGTGCCAGCAGCGAAACAGGGGGCGTTAGGGAGACCCAGTACTTC; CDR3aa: CASSETGGVRETQYF
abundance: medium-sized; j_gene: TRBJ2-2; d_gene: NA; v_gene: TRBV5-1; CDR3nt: TGCGCCAGCAGCTTGGCCGCAGAGGGGACCGGGGAGCTGTTTTTT; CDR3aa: CASSLAAEGTGELFF
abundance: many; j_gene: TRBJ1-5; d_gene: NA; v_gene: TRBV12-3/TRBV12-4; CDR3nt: TGTGCCAGCAGCACCAGGGGTCAGCCCCAGCATTTT; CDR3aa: CASSTRGQPQHF
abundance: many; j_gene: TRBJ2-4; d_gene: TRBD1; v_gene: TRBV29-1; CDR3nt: TGCAGCGTTGAGCGACAGGGGGCTTCTAAAAACATTCAGTACTTC; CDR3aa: CSVERQGASKNIQYF
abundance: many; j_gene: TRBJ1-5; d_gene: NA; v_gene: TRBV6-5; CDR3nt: TGTGCCAGCAGTTACTCGAACGGGAATAGCAATCAGCCCCAGCATTTT; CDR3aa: CASSYSNGNSNQPQHF
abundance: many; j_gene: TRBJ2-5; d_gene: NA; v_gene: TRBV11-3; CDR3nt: TGTGCCAGCAGCCGAGGACCGAATCAAGAGACCCAGTACTTC; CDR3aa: CASSRGPNQETQYF
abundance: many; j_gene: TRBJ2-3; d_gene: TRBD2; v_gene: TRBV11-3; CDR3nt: TGTGCCAGCAGCTTAGACGGACTAGATACAGATACGCAGTATTTT; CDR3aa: CASSLDGLDTDTQYF
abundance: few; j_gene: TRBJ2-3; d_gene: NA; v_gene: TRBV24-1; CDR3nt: TGTGCCACCAGTGACCCCCTGGATACGCAGTATTTT; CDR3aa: CATSDPLDTQYF
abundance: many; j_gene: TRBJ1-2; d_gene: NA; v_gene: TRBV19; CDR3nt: TGTGCCAGTAGTGTATCATTCGGGGGCCACTATGGCTACACCTTC; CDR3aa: CASSVSFGGHYGYTF
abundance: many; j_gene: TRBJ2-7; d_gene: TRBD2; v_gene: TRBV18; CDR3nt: TGTGCCAGCTCACCACGGGAGGGACCCTACGAGCAGTACTTC; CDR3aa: CASSPREGPYEQYF
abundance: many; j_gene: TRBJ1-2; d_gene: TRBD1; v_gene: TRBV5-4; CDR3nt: TGTGCCAGCAGAAGAGGACAGGAAACGACTTTATATGGCTACACCTTC; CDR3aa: CASRRGQETTLYGYTF
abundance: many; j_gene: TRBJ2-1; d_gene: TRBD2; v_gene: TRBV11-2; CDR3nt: TGTGCCAGCAGCTTAGAAAGACGTGGACTAGATGAGCAGTTCTTC; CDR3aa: CASSLERRGLDEQFF
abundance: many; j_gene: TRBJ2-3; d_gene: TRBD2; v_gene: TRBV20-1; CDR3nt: TGCAGTGCTAGTCTAGCGGGAGTAGGGACAGATACGCAGTATTTT; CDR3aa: CSASLAGVGTDTQYF
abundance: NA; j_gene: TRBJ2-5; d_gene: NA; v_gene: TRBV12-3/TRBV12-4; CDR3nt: TGTGCCTGTGGGTTTTCCCTAGGTGAGACCCAGTACTTC; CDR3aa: CACGFSLGETQYF
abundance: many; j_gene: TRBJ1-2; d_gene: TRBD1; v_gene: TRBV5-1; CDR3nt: TGCGCCAGCAGCGAGACAGGGCCTTATGGCTACACCTTC; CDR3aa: CASSETGPYGYTF
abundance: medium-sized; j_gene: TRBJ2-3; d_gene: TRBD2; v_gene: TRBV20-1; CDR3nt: TGCAGTGCTAGAGATAAGCGGGAGAACCCAGATACGCAGTATTTT; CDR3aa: CSARDKRENPDTQYF
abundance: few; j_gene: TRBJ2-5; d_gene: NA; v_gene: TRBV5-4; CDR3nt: TGTGCCAGCAGCTGGGGGGAGACCCAGTACTTC; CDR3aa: CASSWGETQYF
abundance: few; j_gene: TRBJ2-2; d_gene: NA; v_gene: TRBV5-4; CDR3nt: TGTGCCAGCAGGTTGAACACCGGGGAGCTGTTTTTT; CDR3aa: CASRLNTGELFF
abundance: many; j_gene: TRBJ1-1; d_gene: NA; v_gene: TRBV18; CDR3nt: TGTGCCAGCTCACTGGGGCAGATGAACACTGAAGCTTTCTTT; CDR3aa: CASSLGQMNTEAFF
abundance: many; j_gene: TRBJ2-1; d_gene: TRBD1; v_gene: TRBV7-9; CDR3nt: TGTGCCAGCAGCCAGACAGGGGCTTCCTACAATGAGCAGTTCTTC; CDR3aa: CASSQTGASYNEQFF
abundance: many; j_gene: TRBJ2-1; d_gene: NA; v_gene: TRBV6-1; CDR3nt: TGTGCCAGCAGCCTCACCCGTAACAATGAGCAGTTCTTC; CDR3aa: CASSLTRNNEQFF
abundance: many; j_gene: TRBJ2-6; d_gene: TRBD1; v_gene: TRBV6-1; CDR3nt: TGTGCCAGCTCCTCTTACCCGGGACAGGGCTATTCTGGGGCCAACGTCCTGACTTTC; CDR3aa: CASSSYPGQGYSGANVLTF
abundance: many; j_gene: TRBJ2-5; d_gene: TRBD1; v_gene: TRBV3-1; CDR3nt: TGTGCCAGCAGCCAAAGGGGACAGGGGCGCGAGACCCAGTACTTC; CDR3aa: CASSQRGQGRETQYF
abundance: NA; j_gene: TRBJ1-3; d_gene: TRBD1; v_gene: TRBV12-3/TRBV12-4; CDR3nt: TGTGCCAGAAGCTCATTAAGGACAGGGAATACTGGAAACACCATATATTTC; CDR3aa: CARSSLRTGNTGNTIYF
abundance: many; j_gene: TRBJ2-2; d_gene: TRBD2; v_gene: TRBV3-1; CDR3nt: TGTGCCAGCAGCCAAAGCCGGGGGGGGGTCACCGGGGAGCTGTTTTTT; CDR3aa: CASSQSRGGVTGELFF
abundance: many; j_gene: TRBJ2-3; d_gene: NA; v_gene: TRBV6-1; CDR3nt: TGTGCCAGCAGCGGGGGGCCGGGTACGCAGTATTTT; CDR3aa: CASSGGPGTQYF
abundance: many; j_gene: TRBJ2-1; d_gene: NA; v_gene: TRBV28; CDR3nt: TGTGCCAGCAGTTTACCTCTACTCGGCGGTAATGAGCAGTTCTTC; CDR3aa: CASSLPLLGGNEQFF
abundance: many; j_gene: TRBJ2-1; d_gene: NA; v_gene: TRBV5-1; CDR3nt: TGCGCCAGCAGCTCGGCGGGACAGACCTACAATGAGCAGTTCTTC; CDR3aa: CASSSAGQTYNEQFF
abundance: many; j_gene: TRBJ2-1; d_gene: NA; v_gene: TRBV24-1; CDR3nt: TGTGCCACCAGTGACCCTTACAATGAGCAGTTCTTC; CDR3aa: CATSDPYNEQFF
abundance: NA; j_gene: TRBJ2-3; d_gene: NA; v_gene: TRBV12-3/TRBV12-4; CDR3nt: TGTGCCAGCAGTTGGGGCGGGTGGGGATCTGGCACCGATACGCAGTATTTT; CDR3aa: CASSWGGWGSGTDTQYF
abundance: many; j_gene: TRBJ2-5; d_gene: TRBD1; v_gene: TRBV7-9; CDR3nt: TGTGCCAGCAGTTCTCCGGGACAGGCGATAGAGATCCAGTACTTC; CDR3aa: CASSSPGQAIEIQYF
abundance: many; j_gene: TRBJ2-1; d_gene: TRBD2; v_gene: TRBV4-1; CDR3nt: TGCGCCAGCAGCGGGACTAGCGGGGGGCGTTACAATGAGCAGTTCTTC; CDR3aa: CASSGTSGGRYNEQFF
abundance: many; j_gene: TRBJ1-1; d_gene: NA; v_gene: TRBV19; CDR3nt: TGTGCCAGTACTGATGACGGGGTAATGAACACTGAAGCTTTCTTT; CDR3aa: CASTDDGVMNTEAFF
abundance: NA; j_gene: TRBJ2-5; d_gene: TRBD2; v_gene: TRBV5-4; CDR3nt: TGTGCCAGCAACCAGTTCTCTAGCGGGGGAGAGACCCAGTACTTC; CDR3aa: CASNQFSSGGETQYF
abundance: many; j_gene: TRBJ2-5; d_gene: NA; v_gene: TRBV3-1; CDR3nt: TGTGCCAGCAGAACCACAGGGACCGAGACCCAGTACTTC; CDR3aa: CASRTTGTETQYF
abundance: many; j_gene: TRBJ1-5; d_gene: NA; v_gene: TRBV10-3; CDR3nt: TGTGCCATCAGTGCAGGCAGGCTTGACAATCAGCCCCAGCATTTT; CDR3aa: CAISAGRLDNQPQHF
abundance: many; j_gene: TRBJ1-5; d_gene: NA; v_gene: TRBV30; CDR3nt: TGTGCCTGGAGTCCCCCCTCAGGGCTTCGCAATCAGCCCCAGCATTTT; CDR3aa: CAWSPPSGLRNQPQHF
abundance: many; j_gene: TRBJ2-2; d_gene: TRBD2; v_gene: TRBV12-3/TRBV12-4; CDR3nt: TGTGCCAGCAGTCCCCAGCGGGAAGGGACCGGGGAGCTGTTTTTT; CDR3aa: CASSPQREGTGELFF
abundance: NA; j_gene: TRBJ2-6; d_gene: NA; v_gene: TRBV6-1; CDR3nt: TGTGCCAGCAGTGCCCTCGGGGAGGCTTACTCTGGGGCCAACGTCCTGACTTTC; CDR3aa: CASSALGEAYSGANVLTF
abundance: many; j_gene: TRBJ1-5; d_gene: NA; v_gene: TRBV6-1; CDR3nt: TGTGCCAGCAGCCGAGGGGCTGTGGTGGGTAGCAATCAGCCCCAGCATTTT; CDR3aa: CASSRGAVVGSNQPQHF
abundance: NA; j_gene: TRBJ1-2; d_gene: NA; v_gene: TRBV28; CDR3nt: TGTGCCAGCAGCTCTAAAATGGGCGGCTACACCTTC; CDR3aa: CASSSKMGGYTF
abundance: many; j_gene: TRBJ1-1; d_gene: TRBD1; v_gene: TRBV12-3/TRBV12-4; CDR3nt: TGTGCCAGCAGTTTAGAAGGGACAGGGTTGTACACTGAAGCTTTCTTT; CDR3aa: CASSLEGTGLYTEAFF
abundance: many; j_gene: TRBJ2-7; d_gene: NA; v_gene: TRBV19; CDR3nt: TGTGCCAGTAGTCCGTGGGACGAGCAGTACTTC; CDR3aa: CASSPWDEQYF
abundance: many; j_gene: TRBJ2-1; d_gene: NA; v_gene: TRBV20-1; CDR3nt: TGCAGTGCTAGAAACTCAAGAACCTCGGCCAGTCATGAGCAGTTCTTC; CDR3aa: CSARNSRTSASHEQFF
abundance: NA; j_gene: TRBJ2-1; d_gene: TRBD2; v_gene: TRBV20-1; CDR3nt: TGCAGTGCTTCTAGCGGGGTCAGCTCCTACAATGAGCAGTTCTTC; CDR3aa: CSASSGVSSYNEQFF
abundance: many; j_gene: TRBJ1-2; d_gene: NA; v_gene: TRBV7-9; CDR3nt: TGTGCCAGCACCCTCGAGGGGGGGATCGGTGGCTACACCTTC; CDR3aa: CASTLEGGIGGYTF
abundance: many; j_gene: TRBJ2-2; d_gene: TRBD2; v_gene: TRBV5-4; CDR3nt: TGTGCCAGCAGCTTGGAACTAGCGGCAGTGGCCGGGGAGCTGTTTTTT; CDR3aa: CASSLELAAVAGELFF
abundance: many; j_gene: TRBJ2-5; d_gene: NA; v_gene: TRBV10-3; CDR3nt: TGTGCCATCAGCCGAACCGGCAGTCAAGAGACCCAGTACTTC; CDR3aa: CAISRTGSQETQYF
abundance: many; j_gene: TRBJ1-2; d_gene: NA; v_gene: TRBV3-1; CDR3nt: TGTGCCAGCAGCGCCCGTGGGGGGACCCAGTATGGCTACACCTTC; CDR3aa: CASSARGGTQYGYTF